The source of this T cell receptor beta chain is a study of T cells in Graves' hyperthyroidism and ophthalmopathy (dated by TCRdb to about 2019). Background for the entire study: A discovery cohort of about 96 patients, approximately 44 with Graves' ophthalmopathy and about 60 with stable Graves' hyperthyroidism, was used to find distinguishing TCR V-J signatures. Prospective prediction of ophthalmopathy was tested in an independent validation cohort of under 20 hyperthyroidism patients and 17 patients who later progressed to ophthalmopathy. The 100 or so discovery patients were randomly split 7:3 into training and test sets. Thyroid tissue and blood T-cell repertoires from about six Graves' hyperthyroidism patients were also compared in the study. Once sampling was done, hyperthyroidism patients were given methimazole at a starting dose of 30 mg daily, whereas ophthalmopathy patients were given high-dose intravenous methylprednisolone. TCR Vbeta CDR3 sequencing of 120 to 150 peripheral blood samples (roughly 43 ophthalmopathy, roughly 74 hyperthyroidism and approximately 17 progressor patients) is reported in the paper. What the authors observed across the whole study: In validation, the model predicted progression to ophthalmopathy a median of approximately 6.3 months before onset, with approximately 71% sensitivity and roughly 72% specificity. Blood samples also contained most of the expanded thyroid clonotypes (frequency above 0.001), which suggests that blood repertoires may reflect thyroid immune responses. No statistical method was used to set the sample size in advance, and investigators knew the group allocation. Ophthalmopathy was separated from stable hyperthyroidism by a 13 V-J signature model, with around 90% sensitivity and around 81% specificity obtained in cross-validation and 80%/75% obtained in testing.

The study excluded patients with uncontrolled infections, other autoimmune diseases, pregnancy or lactation. Diagnoses were established on the basis of clinical symptoms, serum thyroxine and TRAb, thyroid ultrasound, and orbital computed tomography. Total RNA was extracted with Trizol reagent, and quality was checked on an Agilent 2100 Bioanalyzer. The TCR beta CDR3 regions were amplified from the RNA transcripts. The first round of RT-PCR for the TCR CDR3 was performed with the HTBI primer set and the Qiagen OneStep RT-PCR kit. The libraries were constructed in a second round of multiplex PCR and then size-selected and purified. Libraries were sequenced paired-end with 100 bp reads on an Illumina HiSeq2000. The study's processing was this. SOAPnuke was used to process the raw data, throwing out any read that contained adapters or uncalled bases, had a mean Phred below 15, or lacked an exact constant-primer or identifier match. COPE v1.2.5 was used to merge the high-quality paired reads, and each unique nucleotide sequence was defined as a clonotype. MiTCR v1.1 was used to align clonotypes to the IMGT TRBV, TRBD and TRBJ reference segments. Only V-J combinations with frequency above 0.0001, covering about 99% of repertoires, were analysed. The TCS score was defined as F50 (clonal expansion) divided by E x V (chaos), with BLOSUM62-based TCRdist calculated between CDR3 peptides within each V-J. Welch's t-statistics and random forest reduced 500 to 550 V-J features to under 15, which were used in a naive Bayes classifier (R e1071). The similarity between thyroid and blood repertoires was quantified using the Morisita-Horn index. Using fastp trimming at Q25 and MiXCR clonotype assembly, TCRdb reanalyzed the public sequencing data and kept in-frame beta chains. Each entry merges the rows of one CDR3 protein and shows their most common DNA and genes. TCRdb assigned the V and J calls; the authors' analysis was not used. For this sample there are 550,000 to 600,000 distinct CDR3 sequences; about half appear just once. The top ten clones comprise around 20% of the sample.

Turning to this clonotype: This receptor's antigen is unknown. No clone much larger than this one lies a single base away; base qualities are absent.

From the germline V gene, CDR1 is SGHAT and CDR2 is FQNNGV. The CDR3, cysteine through phenylalanine, is 15 amino acids long. Left in the record is the CDR3 DNA by itself, 45 bases read in frame from the first base. V has 5 bases trimmed and J has 2 bases trimmed; junction bases matching no gene number 9. The rearranged chain carries TRBV11-2 and TRBJ2-7, with 7 bases matching TRBD2. The sequenced sample was peripheral blood or thyroid tissue (not recorded which). This receptor was taken from an adult woman with Graves' disease, either hyperthyroidism or ophthalmopathy (not recorded which). The nucleotide sequence reads TGTGCCAGCAGCCGGGGCTCGGGGGGACCCTACGAGCAGTACTTC. The resulting protein is CASSRGSGGPYEQYF.